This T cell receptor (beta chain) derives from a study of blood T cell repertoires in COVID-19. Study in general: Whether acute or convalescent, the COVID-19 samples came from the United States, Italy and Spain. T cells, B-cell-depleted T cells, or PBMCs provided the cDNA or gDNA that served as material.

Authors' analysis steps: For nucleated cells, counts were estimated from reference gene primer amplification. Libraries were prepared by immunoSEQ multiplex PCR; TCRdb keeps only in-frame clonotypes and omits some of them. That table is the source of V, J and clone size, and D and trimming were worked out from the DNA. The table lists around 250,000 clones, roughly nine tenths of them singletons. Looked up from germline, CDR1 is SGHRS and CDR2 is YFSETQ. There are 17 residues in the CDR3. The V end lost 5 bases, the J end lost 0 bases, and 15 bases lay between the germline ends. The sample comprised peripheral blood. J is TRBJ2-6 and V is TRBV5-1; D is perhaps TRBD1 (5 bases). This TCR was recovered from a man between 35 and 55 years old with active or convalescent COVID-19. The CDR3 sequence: CASSRQGGHSGANVLTF. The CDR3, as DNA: TGCGCCAGCAGTAGGCAGGGCGGCCACTCTGGGGCCAACGTCCTGACTTTC.